This is a list of T cell receptor beta chains from one sample in a study of control samples from healthy donors and cancer patients. Sequenced by immunoSEQ multiplex PCR; TCRdb stores in-frame clones only, minus some. The sample has 90,000 to 100,000 clones, 90% seen once; the top ten hold less than 4.5%. Sequenced: blood. These receptors were taken from a woman aged 18 to 35 in good health. Both conserved end residues are part of each CDR3. Each record gives: clone size, J gene, V gene, CDR3 protein. Not every row has a clone size; where given, it reads once, few, many or a size class.

size: -
J: TRBJ2-5
V: TRBV7-9
CDR3: CASSLVAGTETQYF

size: -
J: TRBJ2-7
V: TRBV3-1/TRBV3-2
CDR3: CASSPDGTFSYEQYF

size: -
J: TRBJ2-1
V: TRBV13
CDR3: CASSPPGEQFF

size: -
J: TRBJ1-1
V: TRBV9
CDR3: CASRGEGTEAFF

size: few
J: TRBJ2-5
V: TRBV21-1
CDR3: CASTRGKGGIPETQYF

size: -
J: TRBJ2-1
V: TRBV5-6
CDR3: CASSTILRGGVVNEQFF

size: many
J: TRBJ1-1
V: TRBV6-5
CDR3: CASTPGVMNTEAFF

size: -
J: TRBJ1-1
V: TRBV5-8
CDR3: CASSLEFTGYSTEAFF

size: -
J: TRBJ2-6
V: TRBV12-5
CDR3: CASGLVRNGGTDYSGANVLTF

size: -
J: TRBJ2-3
V: TRBV6-2/TRBV6-3
CDR3: CTSSQLGTDTQYF

size: -
J: TRBJ2-1
V: TRBV7-2
CDR3: CASSVSGTSVPYNEQFF

size: -
J: TRBJ1-2
V: TRBV2
CDR3: CASSEGGNYGYTF

size: -
J: TRBJ1-2
V: TRBV19
CDR3: CASSIGTGDGYTF

size: -
J: TRBJ2-1
V: TRBV4-2
CDR3: CASSQGDRGFYEQFF

size: once
J: TRBJ2-1
V: TRBV6-6
CDR3: CASSPDRYEQFF

size: -
J: TRBJ2-5
V: TRBV27
CDR3: CASSLGRTRREETQYF

size: -
J: TRBJ2-1
V: TRBV6-4
CDR3: CASSEQGGYNEQFF

size: -
J: TRBJ2-2
V: TRBV5-1
CDR3: CASSLEGGLNTGELFF

size: -
J: TRBJ1-2
V: TRBV28
CDR3: CASSLPGQVGNGYTF

size: -
J: TRBJ2-1
V: TRBV14
CDR3: CASSQDEWTQYYNEQFF

size: -
J: TRBJ1-1
V: TRBV18
CDR3: CASSPGPRLNTEAFF

size: -
J: TRBJ2-7
V: TRBV3-1/TRBV3-2
CDR3: CASSSGDYEQYF

size: -
J: TRBJ1-1
V: TRBV7-9
CDR3: CASSLEEALLGRTGSSFF

size: once
J: TRBJ2-7
V: TRBV5-1
CDR3: CASSFLFGGGVYEQYF

size: once
J: TRBJ1-2
V: TRBV24-1
CDR3: CATGALYGYTF

size: -
J: TRBJ2-1
V: TRBV6-5
CDR3: CASSSKLVWHNEQFF

size: -
J: TRBJ1-2
V: TRBV19
CDR3: CASSMETGVKLYGYTF

size: -
J: TRBJ1-2
V: TRBV4-2
CDR3: CASSPGGFYGYTF

size: -
J: TRBJ1-5
V: TRBV19
CDR3: CASDGGGSYQPQHF

size: once
J: TRBJ2-3
V: TRBV2
CDR3: CASSIIQGRADTQYF

size: -
J: TRBJ1-2
V: TRBV9
CDR3: CASSPRGYGYTF

size: once
J: TRBJ2-1
V: TRBV6-5
CDR3: CASSDSGGYNEQFF